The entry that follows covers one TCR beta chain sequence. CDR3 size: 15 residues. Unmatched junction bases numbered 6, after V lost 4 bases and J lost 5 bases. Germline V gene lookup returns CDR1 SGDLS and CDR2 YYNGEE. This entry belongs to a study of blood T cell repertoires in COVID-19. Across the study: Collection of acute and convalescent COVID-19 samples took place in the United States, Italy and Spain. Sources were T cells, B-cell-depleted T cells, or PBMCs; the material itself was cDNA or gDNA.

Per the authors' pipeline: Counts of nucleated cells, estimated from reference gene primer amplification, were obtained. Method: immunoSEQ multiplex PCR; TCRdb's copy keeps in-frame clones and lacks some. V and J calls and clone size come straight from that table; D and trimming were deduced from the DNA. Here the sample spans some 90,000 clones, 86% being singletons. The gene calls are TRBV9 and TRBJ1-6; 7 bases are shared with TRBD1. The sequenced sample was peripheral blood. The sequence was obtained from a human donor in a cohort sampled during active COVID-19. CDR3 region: CASSRRDRDNSPLHF. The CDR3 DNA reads TGTGCCAGCAGCAGACGGGACAGAGATAATTCACCCCTCCACTTT.